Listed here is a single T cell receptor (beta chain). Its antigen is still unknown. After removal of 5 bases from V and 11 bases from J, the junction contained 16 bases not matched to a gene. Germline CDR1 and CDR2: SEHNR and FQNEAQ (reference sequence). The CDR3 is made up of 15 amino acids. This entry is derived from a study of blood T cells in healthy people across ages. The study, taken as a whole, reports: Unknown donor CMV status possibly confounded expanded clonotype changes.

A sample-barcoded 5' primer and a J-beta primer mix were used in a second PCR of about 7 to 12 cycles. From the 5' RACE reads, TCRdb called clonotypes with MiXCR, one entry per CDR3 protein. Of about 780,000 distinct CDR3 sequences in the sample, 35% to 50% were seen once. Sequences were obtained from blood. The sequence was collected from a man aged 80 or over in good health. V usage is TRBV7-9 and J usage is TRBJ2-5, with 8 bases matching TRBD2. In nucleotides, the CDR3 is TGTGCCAGCAGCCCACCCGGGACTAGACTTAATGAGCAGTACTTC. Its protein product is CASSPPGTRLNEQYF.